Each of the 14 T cell receptor beta chains below was sequenced from the same sample in a study of blood T cell repertoires in COVID-19. Using immunoSEQ multiplex PCR, the repertoire was profiled, and TCRdb retains in-frame clones only, with some absent. The sample shows over 75,000 clones, almost 90% of them seen only once. The specimen sequenced was peripheral blood. Source of these receptors: a man aged 50 to 59 with COVID-19, enrolled during active disease.

In its sample, this clone was seen a few times. The chain uses TRBV7-8 and TRBJ2-7; a weak D match, TRBD2 (5 bases). Trimming pared 5 bases from V and 4 bases from J, leaving 18 bases between. The CDR3 totals 15 residues. In germline, CDR1 is SGHVS, CDR2 FQNEAQ. The CDR3 reads CASSERTSRYYEQYF. CDR3 nucleotides: TGTGCCAGCAGCGAAAGGACTTCCCGATATTACGAGCAGTACTTC. Looking up the rest from reference TRBV7-8 and TRBJ2-7 gives the full variable domain: GAGVSQSPRYKVAKRGQDVALRCDPISGHVSLFWYQQALGQGPEFLTYFQNEAQLDKSGLPSDRFFAERPEGSVSTLKIQRTQQEDSAVYLCASSERTSRYYEQYFGPGTRLTVT.

The chain uses TRBV19 and TRBJ1-5, with D uncertain. The CDR3 is 15 amino acids. Trimming stripped 10 bases from V and 0 bases from J, with 16 bases between. Per germline, CDR1 LNHDA and CDR2 SQIVND (reference sequence). CDR3 in amino acids: CAIHNQVNSNQPQHF. In DNA form, the CDR3 reads TGTGCCATTCATAACCAGGTGAATAGCAATCAGCCCCAGCATTTT.

This chain uses TRBV12-3 or TRBV12-4 with TRBJ1-2; 7 positions agree with TRBD1. The trim removed 11 bases at V and 4 bases at J, leaving 4 bases unmatched. The CDR3 is 11 amino acids. The CDR3 coding sequence is TGTGCCGGAGGGGGCTCCTATGGCTACACCTTC. This codes for CAGGGSYGYTF.

This rearrangement joins TRBV29-1 to TRBJ2-3; maybe TRBD2 (7 bases). Per the germline V gene, CDR1 is SQVTM and CDR2 is ANQGSEA. This CDR3 is 16 amino acids long. Trimming left V 3 bases short and J 0 bases short, with 16 bases between. CDR3 nucleotides: TGCAGCGTTGAGGGTGTGGCGGGGGCGAGCACAGATACGCAGTATTTT. This encodes CSVEGVAGASTDTQYF.

The chain employs TRBV3-1 (or the pseudogene TRBV3-2) and TRBJ1-2; a weak D match, TRBD1 (5 bases). CDR3 length equals 13 residues. Germline V gene sequence: CDR1 LGHDT, CDR2 YNNKEL (reference sequence). Trimming pared 4 bases from V and 4 bases from J, leaving 10 bases between. Here the CDR3 DNA reads TGTGCCAGCAGCCGGCAGGGTGCCTATGGCTACACCTTC. Translation gives CASSRQGAYGYTF.

CDR3 sequence (DNA): TGTGCCAGCAGCTACCGACAGGACAATCAGCCCCAGCATTTT. Protein: CASSYRQDNQPQHF. The rearrangement joins TRBV6-5 to TRBJ1-5; D possibly corresponds to TRBD1 (6 bases). This CDR3 has 14 amino acids. V gave up 6 bases and J gave up 3 bases, with 12 bases separating them. Germline assignment: CDR1 MNHEY and CDR2 SVGAGI.

V usage is TRBV11-2 and J usage is TRBJ2-7; possible D gene TRBD2, 7 bases. This CDR3 spans 16 amino acids. Trimming took off 4 bases at V and 2 bases at J, with 18 bases between the two ends. The V gene's germline CDR1 is SGHAT and CDR2 FQNNGV. CDR3 in DNA: TGTGCCAGCAGCTGGGACTGGGGGGCGGGGGCCTACGAGCAGTACTTC. Protein sequence: CASSWDWGAGAYEQYF.

This clone was recorded only once. V is TRBV18 and J is TRBJ1-2; D possibly corresponds to TRBD1 (5 bases). The CDR3 is made up of 13 amino acids. V was pared by 10 bases and J by 4 bases, with 16 bases between. Germline values: CDR1 KGHSH, CDR2 LQKENI. DNA of the CDR3: TGTGCCACAGGGTTCGACGGAGTCTATGGCTACACCTTC. Translation gives CATGFDGVYGYTF.

The rearrangement uses TRBV5-1 and TRBJ1-4; D gene uncertain. The germline V gene has CDR1 SGHRS and CDR2 YFSETQ. The CDR3 sequence is 15 residues long. Trimming cost V 7 bases and J 0 bases, with 13 bases left between them. CDR3 residues: CASGSGDATNEKLFF. CDR3 in DNA: TGCGCCAGCGGGTCTGGAGATGCAACTAATGAAAAACTGTTTTTT.

This chain links TRBV9 with TRBJ1-3, with 7 nucleotides matching TRBD1. Germline V gene lookup returns CDR1 SGDLS and CDR2 YYNGEE. This CDR3 has 14 amino acids. V trimming: 3 bases; J trimming: 4 bases; junction bases outside the gene matches: 4. CDR3 DNA sequence: TGTGCCAGCAGCGCAGGGGGGCCGGGAAACACCATATATTTT. Amino acid sequence: CASSAGGPGNTIYF.

This chain joins TRBV9 and TRBJ1-1; weak D call: TRBD1 (5 bases). The CDR3 is made up of 14 amino acids. V gave up 2 bases and J gave up 4 bases, with 12 bases separating them. The germline CDR1 and CDR2 sequences are SGDLS and YYNGEE. The CDR3 DNA sequence: TGTGCCAGCAGCGTTGGCAGGGCCATCACTGAAGCTTTCTTT. Its translation: CASSVGRAITEAFF.

The rearrangement joins TRBV2 to TRBJ1-3; D call uncertain. Germline V gene lookup returns CDR1 SNHLY and CDR2 FYNNEI. The CDR3 loop spans 13 amino acids. The V end was cut by 4 bases, the J end by 8 bases, with 12 bases between. The CDR3 DNA reads as TGTGCCAGCAGTGTCAGGATGGAAGACACCATATATTTT. Protein: CASSVRMEDTIYF.

The chain couples TRBV5-8 to TRBJ1-4; TRBD1 matches 8 bases. Trimming cost V 3 bases and J 5 bases; bases outside gene matches: 12. This CDR3 comprises 17 residues. Germline assignment: CDR1 SGHTS and CDR2 YDEGEE. The CDR3 sequence: CASSYTSGTGTNEKLFF. For the CDR3, the DNA is TGTGCCAGCAGCTACACCTCCGGGACAGGCACGAATGAAAAACTGTTTTTT.

This chain links TRBV30 with TRBJ1-6; TRBD1 is a possible D gene (5 bases). The CDR3 extends over 14 amino acids. The germline gives CDR1 GTSNPN, CDR2 SVGIG (reference sequence). V lost 5 bases and J 4 bases, leaving 12 bases between the germline ends. For the CDR3, the DNA is TGTGCCTGGGCCGACAGACCTTATAATTCACCCCTCCACTTT. Encoded protein: CAWADRPYNSPLHF.